Sequencing of this TCR beta chain was carried out in a study of T cells in Graves' hyperthyroidism and ophthalmopathy. Study-level background: Staff took peripheral blood when the initial diagnosis was made, before any treatment began.

To note about this clonotype: The target antigen is unknown.

CDR1 and CDR2 (germline): SEHNR, FQNEAQ (reference sequence). V was pared by 0 bases and J by 0 bases, with 9 bases between. The CDR3 has 16 residues. Exclusion followed for patients with uncontrolled infection, other autoimmune disease, pregnancy or lactation. It was RNA transcripts that yielded the amplified TCR beta CDR3 regions. When the TCR CDR3 underwent first-round RT-PCR, the HTBI primer set was used. TCRdb re-derived calls from the multiplex PCR reads in MiXCR, one entry per CDR3 protein. The table lists roughly 170,000 distinct CDR3 sequences, approximately 15% of them singletons. Study results and limitations: Clonotypes that were expanded in thyroid above 0.001 mostly appeared in blood too.

This clonotype was obtained from a woman between 50 and 59 years old with Graves' hyperthyroidism. The rearrangement links TRBV7-9 to TRBJ1-3; D is uncertain. What was sequenced was blood. The CDR3 nucleotides read TGTGCCAGCAGCTTAGCGGATCTATTCTCTGGAAACACCATATATTTT. Encoded protein: CASSLADLFSGNTIYF.